The 27 T cell receptor beta chains reported below all come from one sample, sequenced in a study of blood T cell repertoires in COVID-19. TCRdb keeps only in-frame clones here, not all; method: immunoSEQ multiplex PCR. The table records under 150,000 clones, approximately 84% of them present only once. Sequencing was carried out using peripheral blood. These TCRs come from a human donor in a cohort sampled during active COVID-19.

The gene calls are TRBV4-3 and TRBJ1-4; D perhaps matches TRBD1 (5 bases). Germline-derived CDR1 and CDR2 are LGHNA and YSLEER. V lost 0 bases and J 7 bases, leaving 15 bases between the germline ends. The CDR3 spans 16 residues. For the CDR3, the DNA is TGCGCCAGCAGCCAAGAGGAAGGTTGGGGGGGTGAAAAACTGTTTTTT. As protein: CASSQEEGWGGEKLFF.

The V and J genes are TRBV9 and TRBJ2-1; 9 positions match TRBD2. Trimming cost V 0 bases and J 9 bases; bases outside gene matches: 7. The CDR3 has 15 residues. Germline V gives CDR1 SGDLS, CDR2 YYNGEE. CDR3 coding DNA: TGTGCCAGCAGCGTAGGGGCGGGGGGGCGCGGTGAGCAGTTCTTC. Amino acids: CASSVGAGGRGEQFF. Complete variable domain (other parts from reference TRBV9 and TRBJ2-1): DSGVTQTPKHLITATGQRVTLRCSPRSGDLSVYWYQQSLDQGLQFLIQYYNGEERAKGNILERFSAQQFPDLHSELNLSSLELGDSALYFCASSVGAGGRGEQFFGPGTRLTVL.

This clone came up once. This sequence joins TRBV3-1 (or the pseudogene TRBV3-2) and TRBJ1-6; tentative D call: TRBD1 (5 bases). CDR1 and CDR2 (germline): LGHDT, YNNKEL (reference sequence). The V end was cut by 4 bases, the J end by 11 bases, with 21 bases between. This CDR3 contains 16 residues. The CDR3 loop is CASSPQWGDGDTPLHF. The CDR3 DNA is TGTGCCAGCAGCCCACAATGGGGCGATGGCGATACACCCCTCCACTTT.

The genes are TRBV9 and TRBJ2-3; D possibly corresponds to TRBD2 (6 bases). This CDR3 contains 15 residues. Germline V gives CDR1 SGDLS, CDR2 YYNGEE. V lost 2 bases to trimming and J lost 4 bases, with 14 bases between them. CDR3: CASSVGTSRADTQYF. The CDR3 DNA reads TGTGCCAGCAGCGTTGGGACTTCGAGGGCAGATACGCAGTATTTT.

CDR3 sequence reads: CASSLGTGGSYNEQFF. For the CDR3, the DNA is TGTGCCAGCAGCTTAGGTACAGGGGGCTCTTACAATGAGCAGTTCTTC. This chain links TRBV11-3 with TRBJ2-1; 9 nucleotides match TRBD1. CDR1 and CDR2 from the germline V gene are SGHNT and YENEEA. The CDR3 runs to 16 residues. V lost 1 base, J lost 4 bases, and 5 bases stayed unmatched.

This chain connects TRBV18 to TRBJ2-7, with a possible D match to TRBD1 (5 bases). The CDR3 length is 13 residues. Germline loops: CDR1 KGHSH, CDR2 LQKENI. V was shortened by 4 bases and J by 2 bases, with 9 bases between the two germline ends. The CDR3 nucleotides are TGTGCCAGCTCACAGACAGATACCTACGAGCAGTACTTC. This translates into CASSQTDTYEQYF.

On this clone itself: An end of the junction does not agree with germline; a read error may underlie this. The chain links TRBV30 to TRBJ2-3, with 8 nucleotides matching TRBD1. This CDR3 spans 12 amino acids. Germline CDR1 GTSNPN, CDR2 SVGIG (reference sequence). The CDR3, as DNA: TGTGCCTGGAGTCAAGGGGGACAGGAAAGGAATTTT. Its protein is CAWSQGGQERNF. Drawing the rest from reference TRBV30 and TRBJ2-3, the complete variable domain is SQTIHQWPATLVQPVGSPLSLECTVEGTSNPNLYWYRQAAGRGLQLLFYSVGIGQISSEVPQNLSASRPQDRQFILSSKKLLLSDSGFYLCAWSQGGQERNFGPGTRLTVL.

This clone showed up just once. The chain links TRBV6-5 to TRBJ2-7; the match to TRBD2 covers 9 bases. V shed 0 bases, J shed 0 bases, and the junction held 3 bases outside the gene matches. The CDR3 has 16 residues. Germline CDR1 MNHEY, CDR2 SVGAGI. The CDR3 region is CASSYSWRGGSYEQYF. CDR3 bases: TGTGCCAGCAGTTACTCATGGCGGGGGGGCTCCTACGAGCAGTACTTC.

V and J are TRBV10-3 and TRBJ2-5; 7 nucleotides match TRBD2. V gave up 0 bases and J gave up 3 bases; unmatched junction bases: 1. The CDR3 loop spans 14 amino acids. Per germline, CDR1 ENHRY and CDR2 SYGVKD. The DNA of the CDR3 is TGTGCCATCAGTGAGTCGCTAGCGGAAGAGACCCAGTACTTC. As protein: CAISESLAEETQYF.

The chain carries TRBV7-8 and TRBJ2-1; TRBD1 is a possible D gene (6 bases). CDR3 length: 15 residues. The ends were cut back, 5 bases at V and 4 bases at J, with 15 bases in the middle. Germline V gene lookup returns CDR1 SGHVS and CDR2 FQNEAQ. CDR3 nucleotides: TGTGCCAGCAGCGAGGGGGACACCCCGTACAATGAGCAGTTCTTC. Protein sequence: CASSEGDTPYNEQFF.

The chain is built from TRBV7-2 and TRBJ2-2; D gene uncertain. This CDR3 spans 13 amino acids. Trimming shortened V by 4 bases and J by 7 bases, and 10 bases separated the two germline ends. Germline lookup yields CDR1 SGHTA and CDR2 FQGNSA. Here the CDR3 reads CASSSAEFGELFF. The CDR3 coding sequence is TGTGCCAGCAGCTCCGCTGAGTTCGGGGAGCTGTTTTTT.

V is TRBV19 and J is TRBJ1-4; TRBD1 matches at 7 bases. CDR1 and CDR2 from the germline V gene are LNHDA and SQIVND (reference sequence). V lost 6 bases and J lost 7; bases outside the gene matches: 8. The CDR3 has 14 amino acids. The CDR3 spells CASRPTGTVEKLFF. The CDR3 region has the DNA TGTGCCAGTAGGCCAACCGGGACAGTTGAAAAACTGTTTTTT.

This chain connects TRBV3-1 (or the pseudogene TRBV3-2) to TRBJ2-5; the D is unclear. Trimming took 6 bases from V and 3 from J, leaving 8 bases between them. Germline V gene lookup returns CDR1 LGHDT and CDR2 YNNKEL (reference sequence). CDR3 length: 12 residues. CDR3 DNA sequence: TGTGCCAGCAGTGACACCGAAGAGACCCAGTACTTC. Translating gives CASSDTEETQYF.

This rearrangement joins TRBV7-2 to TRBJ2-7, with 11 positions matching TRBD2. The CDR3 is made up of 15 amino acids. Per germline, CDR1 SGHTA and CDR2 FQGNSA. V lost 6 bases to trimming and J lost 4 bases; unmatched junction nucleotides: 8. CDR3 sequence: CASRWATSGTYEQYF. The DNA for the CDR3 is TGTGCCAGCAGATGGGCGACTAGCGGGACTTACGAGCAGTACTTC.

The V and J genes are TRBV5-1 and TRBJ1-5; D gene ambiguous. The CDR3 extends over 14 amino acids. Germline V gene data show CDR1 as SGHRS and CDR2 as YFSETQ. V was pared by 4 bases and J by 0 bases, with 8 bases between. The CDR3 loop reads CASSGTHSNQPQHF. The CDR3 bases are TGCGCCAGCAGCGGCACGCATAGCAATCAGCCCCAGCATTTT.

The rearrangement links TRBV10-3 to TRBJ2-2; TRBD1 matches at 10 bases. The CDR3 extends over 17 amino acids. Germline CDR1 and CDR2: ENHRY and SYGVKD. V dropped 11 bases and J dropped 7; count of bases not matched to a gene: 19. The CDR3 spells CAARGAGTGVHIGELFF. CDR3 in DNA: TGTGCCGCTAGGGGAGCCGGGACAGGGGTTCACATCGGGGAGCTGTTTTTT.

The chain employs TRBV6-2 or TRBV6-3 and TRBJ1-5, with D tentatively TRBD1 (5 bases). Germline loops: CDR1 MNHEY, CDR2 SVGEGT. The CDR3 extends over 15 amino acids. Between the trimmed V and J ends, which lost 1 base and 3 bases, there was a span of 10 bases. The CDR3 nucleotides are TGTGCCAGCAGTTACTTTCGCAGGGACAATCAGCCCCAGCATTTT. Translated: CASSYFRRDNQPQHF.

This clone has only one observation. The chain is built from TRBV3-1 (or the pseudogene TRBV3-2) and TRBJ2-3, with D possibly being TRBD2 (5 bases). The CDR3 has 14 residues. The germline CDR1 and CDR2 sequences are LGHDT and YNNKEL (reference sequence). Trimming cost V 1 base and J 9 bases, with 14 bases left between them. This chain's CDR3 is CASSQGASRETQYF. The CDR3 DNA is TGTGCCAGCAGCCAAGGGGCGTCGAGGGAGACGCAGTATTTT.

The genes are TRBV5-1 and TRBJ2-3; 7 bases are shared with TRBD2. Germline V lookup: CDR1 SGHRS, CDR2 YFSETQ. The CDR3 runs 16 residues. The V gene end was trimmed by 3 bases and the J gene end by 2 bases; junction bases not matched to a gene: 9. The CDR3 nucleotides read TGCGCCAGCAGCTCCGGGGAGGGGACTGCCACAGATACGCAGTATTTT. It codes for CASSSGEGTATDTQYF.

The genes are TRBV2 and TRBJ2-3, with 13 bases fitting TRBD2. CDR3 size: 16 residues. Germline V lookup: CDR1 SNHLY, CDR2 FYNNEI. J lost 5 bases, V lost 7 bases, and 9 bases had no gene match. The CDR3 nucleotides read TGTGCCAGCAAGGGACTAGCGGGGCGACACGGAGATACGCAGTATTTT. Translating gives CASKGLAGRHGDTQYF.

This clone was recorded a few times. CDR3 region: CASSGLAGGKQETQYF. The CDR3 nucleotides are TGTGCCAGCAGCGGACTAGCGGGGGGGAAACAAGAGACCCAGTACTTC. This chain uses TRBV3-1 (or the pseudogene TRBV3-2) with TRBJ2-5; TRBD2 matches 15 bases. Looked up from germline, CDR1 is LGHDT and CDR2 is YNNKEL (reference sequence). The CDR3 consists of 16 residues. V lost 5 bases to trimming and J lost 2 bases; unmatched junction nucleotides: 3.

The chain links TRBV5-1 to TRBJ2-5; D not certain. CDR1 SGHRS and CDR2 YFSETQ come from the germline V gene. Trimming removed 0 bases at V and 0 bases at J, with 6 bases between. The CDR3 is 14 residues long. CDR3 DNA: TGCGCCAGCAGCTTGGAACTACACCAAGAGACCCAGTACTTC. This codes for CASSLELHQETQYF.

V and J are TRBV5-1 and TRBJ2-3; 10 nucleotides match TRBD2. The CDR3 runs 15 residues. Germline loops: CDR1 SGHRS, CDR2 YFSETQ. Losses at the gene ends were 4 bases for V and 6 bases for J; bases not matched to a gene: 8. Written as DNA, the CDR3 is TGCGCCAGCAGCAGCGGGGGGGCTATGGGTGATACGCAGTATTTT. This codes for CASSSGGAMGDTQYF.

The V gene is TRBV12-5, the J gene TRBJ2-1, with 9 bases that match TRBD1. V shed 6 bases and J 6 bases; nucleotides not matched to a gene: 6. The CDR3 covers 14 residues. Germline CDR1 and CDR2: LGHNT and FRNRAP. CDR3 region: CASGEGQGRNEQFF. The CDR3 DNA reads as TGTGCTAGTGGCGAGGGACAGGGACGCAATGAGCAGTTCTTC.

The CDR3 region is CATSTEGVTSLNTEAFF. The DNA for the CDR3 is TGTGCCACCAGCACCGAGGGGGTGACGAGCTTGAACACTGAAGCTTTCTTT. The chain has TRBV15 and TRBJ1-1; maybe TRBD1 (6 bases). CDR1 is LNHNV, CDR2 YYDKDF, per germline (reference sequence). This CDR3 spans 17 amino acids. V was trimmed by 4 bases and J by 0 bases, leaving 18 bases between them.

The chain employs TRBV15 and TRBJ2-7; TRBD1 matches at 9 bases. CDR1 and CDR2 (germline): LNHNV, YYDKDF (reference sequence). V shed 3 bases, J shed 3 bases, and the junction held 6 bases outside the gene matches. The CDR3 spans 15 residues. The CDR3 loop is CATSSPGDRVYEQYF. In DNA, the CDR3 is TGTGCCACCAGCAGCCCGGGGGACAGGGTCTACGAGCAGTACTTC.

This CDR3 is CASSLAAGGLEETQYF. CDR3 bases: TGTGCCAGCAGCTTGGCCGCAGGGGGTCTGGAGGAGACCCAGTACTTC. The chain links TRBV5-8 to TRBJ2-5, with 7 bases lining up with TRBD1. Germline CDR1 SGHTS, CDR2 YDEGEE. The CDR3 runs 16 residues. The ends lost 0 bases at V and 5 bases at J; junction bases unmatched: 10.